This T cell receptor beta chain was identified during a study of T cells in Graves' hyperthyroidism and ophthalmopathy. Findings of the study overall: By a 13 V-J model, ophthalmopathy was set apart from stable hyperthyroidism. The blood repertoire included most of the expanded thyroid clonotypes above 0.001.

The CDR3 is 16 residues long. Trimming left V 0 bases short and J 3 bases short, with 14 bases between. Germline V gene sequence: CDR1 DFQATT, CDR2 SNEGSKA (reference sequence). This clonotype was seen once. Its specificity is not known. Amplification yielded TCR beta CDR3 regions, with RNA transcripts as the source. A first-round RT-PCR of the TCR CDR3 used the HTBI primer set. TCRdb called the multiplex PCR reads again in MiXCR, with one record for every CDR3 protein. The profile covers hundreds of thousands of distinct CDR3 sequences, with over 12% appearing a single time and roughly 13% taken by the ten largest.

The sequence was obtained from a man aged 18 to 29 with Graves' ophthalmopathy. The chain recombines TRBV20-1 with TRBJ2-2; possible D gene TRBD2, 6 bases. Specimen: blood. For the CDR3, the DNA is TGCAGTGCTAGAGATAGCAGGAGGGCCGACACCGGGGAGCTGTTTTTT. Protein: CSARDSRRADTGELFF.